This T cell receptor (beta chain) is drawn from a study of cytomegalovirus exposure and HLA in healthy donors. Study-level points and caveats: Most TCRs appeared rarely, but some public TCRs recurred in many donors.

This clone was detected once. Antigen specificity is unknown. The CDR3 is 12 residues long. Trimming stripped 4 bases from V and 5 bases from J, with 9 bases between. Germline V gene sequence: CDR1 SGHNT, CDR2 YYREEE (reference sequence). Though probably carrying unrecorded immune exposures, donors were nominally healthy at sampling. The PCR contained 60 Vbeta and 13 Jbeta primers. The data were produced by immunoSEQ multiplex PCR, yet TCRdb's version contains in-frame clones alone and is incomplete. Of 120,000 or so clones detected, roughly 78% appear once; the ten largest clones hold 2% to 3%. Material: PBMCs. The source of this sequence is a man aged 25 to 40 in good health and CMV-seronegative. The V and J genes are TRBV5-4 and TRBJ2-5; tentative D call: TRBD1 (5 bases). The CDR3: CASSRQLETQYF. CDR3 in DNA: TGTGCCAGCAGCCGACAGTTGGAGACCCAGTACTTC.